This T cell receptor beta chain appears in the sequencing data of a study of T-cell memory formation after mild COVID-19. For the study at large: In these data, TCR clusters were largely donor specific.

The V and J ends lost 1 base and 0 bases respectively, with 7 bases between them. Germline CDR1 and CDR2: SEHNR and FQNEAQ (reference sequence). The CDR3 extends over 14 amino acids. Study conclusions and caveats: There was a balanced CD4/CD8 profile in clones contracting day 15 to 85, and later expanders leaned CD4+.

This clonotype was observed a few times. Antigen specificity is unknown. The 5'RACE method, run with constant-segment primers, produced TCR alpha and TCR beta cDNA libraries (carrying sample barcodes and UMIs). TCRdb reprocessed the 5' RACE reads with MiXCR, giving one entry per CDR3 protein. The repertoire holds roughly 450,000 distinct CDR3 sequences, with roughly 18% as singletons. Sequencing input: PBMCs or a T cell subset sorted from them (not recorded which). The sequence derives from an adult woman who had mild COVID-19 (a few samples of this study predate the infection). Cell type and time point are not known. This chain connects TRBV7-9 to TRBJ2-7; the D gene is possibly TRBD2 (5 bases). As DNA, the CDR3 is TGTGCCAGCAGCTTAGACGGGAACTCCTACGAGCAGTACTTC. Protein sequence: CASSLDGNSYEQYF.